The sequence of this T cell receptor (beta chain) was determined in a study of somatic mutations in cytotoxic T cells in rheumatoid arthritis. Method: immunoSEQ multiplex PCR; TCRdb's copy keeps in-frame clones and lacks some. The sample yields 13,000 to 15,000 clones, roughly 72% seen once. The V segment lost 8 bases and the J segment 7 bases; nucleotides outside the gene matches: 12. The CDR3 loop spans 15 amino acids. The germline V gene encodes CDR1 SNHLY and CDR2 FYNNEI. The rearrangement links TRBV2 to TRBJ2-1, with 9 bases aligning to TRBD2. This clonotype originated in an adult with rheumatoid arthritis. The sequencing sample was made of CD8+ T cells sorted from blood. The chain's CDR3 is CASRRAGGAGNEQFF. The DNA for the CDR3 is TGTGCCAGCCGCCGGGCGGGGGGGGCCGGGAATGAGCAGTTCTTC.